These 5 T cell receptor beta chains originate from one sample sequenced in a study of PD-L1 blockade in urothelial cancer (dated by TCRdb to 2016 to 2017). The library was prepared using the immunoSEQ multiplex PCR assay. Entries here come from immuneACCESS through TCRdb and include only in-frame sequences with V and J called. Some clones fail to appear in such tables; in the studies checked, an unresolved V gene covers under half of the shortfall, and the cause of the remainder is unknown. This sample comprises about 51,000 clones, approximately 90% of them detected only once. The ten largest make up 2.4% of the sample. The sample's time point label, decoded: peripheral blood 6 weeks after treatment start. This specimen consisted of PBMCs, obtained around atezolizumab (anti-PD-L1) treatment. The origin of the receptors is a man between 60 and 75 years old with urothelial cancer.

The chain joins TRBV7-9 to TRBJ1-4, with a weak D call TRBD1 (6 bases). The germline V and J ends were trimmed by 5 bases and 8 bases, with 21 bases remaining between them. Germline V lookup: CDR1 SEHNR, CDR2 FQNEAQ (reference sequence). CDR3 length: 16 amino acids. CDR3 in amino acids: CASSLLTRGTGEKLFF. CDR3 bases: TGTGCCAGCAGCCTACTCACCAGGGGTACGGGAGAAAAACTGTTTTTT. The full variable domain, in which reference TRBV7-9 and TRBJ1-4 provide the parts outside the CDR3, is DTGVSQNPRHKITKRGQNVTFRCDPISEHNRLYWYRQTLGQGPEFLTYFQNEAQLEKSRLLSDRFSAERPKGSFSTLEIQRTEQGDSAMYLCASSLLTRGTGEKLFFGSGTQLSVL.

V usage is TRBV13 and J usage is TRBJ1-1; D call uncertain. The germline V and J ends were trimmed by 5 bases and 3 bases, with 13 bases remaining between them. The CDR3 has 14 amino acids. The germline V gene encodes CDR1 PRHDT and CDR2 FYEKMQ (reference sequence). CDR3 region: CASSPIRGDTEAFF. CDR3 DNA sequence: TGTGCCAGCAGCCCCATCCGGGGAGACACTGAAGCTTTCTTT.

CDR3 DNA: TGTGCCAGCAGTCACTCAGGGGGCGGTTTGGGCTACACCTTC. Protein sequence: CASSHSGGGLGYTF. The chain couples TRBV28 to TRBJ1-2; 8 bases agree with TRBD1. CDR1 and CDR2 (germline): MDHEN, SYDVKM. The CDR3 runs to 14 residues. J gave up 8 bases and V 5 bases, and 10 bases lay outside the gene matches.

The V and J genes are TRBV27 and TRBJ2-7, with 13 bases aligning to TRBD2. There are 15 residues in the CDR3. Looked up from germline, CDR1 is MNHEY and CDR2 is SMNVEV (reference sequence). V dropped 5 bases and J dropped 2; count of bases not matched to a gene: 3. CDR3: CASSRGTSGTYEQYF. CDR3 DNA sequence: TGTGCCAGCAGTAGAGGGACTAGCGGGACCTACGAGCAGTACTTC.

The genes are TRBV5-4 and TRBJ2-1; 7 bases line up with TRBD2. With 4 bases clipped from V and 10 bases from J, the junction kept 5 bases outside the gene matches. Germline loops: CDR1 SGHNT, CDR2 YYREEE (reference sequence). The CDR3 has 12 amino acids. CDR3 in amino acids: CASSPTSREQFF. The CDR3 DNA reads as TGTGCCAGCAGCCCGACTAGCAGGGAGCAGTTCTTC.